This TCR beta chain was found in a study of T cell repertoires in cytomegalovirus infection. Note on this clonotype: The antigen remains undetermined.

TCRdb reprocessed the reads via MiXCR and lists one record per CDR3 protein. The sample shows around 430,000 distinct CDR3 sequences, about 42% of them seen only once. The length of the CDR3 is 17 residues. V shed 2 bases, J shed 0 bases, and the junction held 6 bases outside the gene matches. Germline V gene data show CDR1 as SGHTA and CDR2 as FQGNSA. The sequence derives from a human donor in good health (CMV status not recorded). Some clones in this sample may be carry-over from other donors' samples. The chain joins TRBV7-2 to TRBJ2-1; 8 nucleotides match TRBD1. This specimen consisted of cultured PBMCs, obtained from culture after CMV antigen stimulation. CDR3 sequence: CASSLLGQAFSYNEQFF. The CDR3, as DNA: TGTGCCAGCAGCTTATTGGGACAGGCGTTCTCCTACAATGAGCAGTTCTTC.